Here is one T cell receptor (beta chain) with its context. What it binds is not known. This CDR3 is also generated by other DNA sequences in the sample. This CDR3 has 14 residues. CDR1 and CDR2 from the germline V gene are LNHDA and SQIVND (reference sequence). With V trimmed by 3 bases and J by 4 bases, 2 bases remained unmatched. These data are taken from a study of cytomegalovirus exposure and HLA in healthy donors. Study context: Sequencing of about 200 million T cells in an earlier analysis found about 120 million unique TCR beta sequences.

Use of 60 Vbeta and 13 Jbeta primers characterized the PCR. Using immunoSEQ multiplex PCR, the repertoire was profiled, and TCRdb retains in-frame clones only, with some absent. The table shows 150,000 to 200,000 clones, with around 84% occurring only once. Study-level findings and limits: One variant, a missense change in DCLRE1C, was linked in a later analysis to TCR beta V- and J-gene trimming. TCR beta chains numbering some 160 were designated cytomegalovirus-associated. Across donors, sequencing depth was assumed by presence/absence analyses to be roughly uniform.

The sequenced sample was PBMCs. This TCR was recovered from a woman between 18 and 29 years old in good health and CMV-seronegative. The genes are TRBV19 and TRBJ1-2; 10 positions agree with TRBD1. This chain's CDR3 is CASSIGTGVYGYTF. The CDR3 region has the DNA TGTGCCAGTAGTATTGGGACAGGGGTCTATGGCTACACCTTC.